This T cell receptor (beta chain) originates from a study of control samples from healthy donors and cancer patients. The assay was immunoSEQ multiplex PCR, and TCRdb's table has in-frame clones only and misses some. Of about 270,000 clones in the sample, roughly 87% were seen once. CDR3 length: 13 residues. Deletions cut 4 bases from V and 6 bases from J, with 12 bases between. Germline CDR1 is MGHRA and CDR2 is YSYEKL. The rearrangement uses TRBV4-1 and TRBJ1-2; D may be TRBD1 (5 bases). The sample taken for sequencing was PBMCs. The source of this sequence is a woman aged 60-75 years with lung cancer. CDR3: CASSLIGTHGYTF. The DNA of the CDR3 is TGCGCCAGCAGCCTAATTGGGACGCATGGCTACACCTTC.